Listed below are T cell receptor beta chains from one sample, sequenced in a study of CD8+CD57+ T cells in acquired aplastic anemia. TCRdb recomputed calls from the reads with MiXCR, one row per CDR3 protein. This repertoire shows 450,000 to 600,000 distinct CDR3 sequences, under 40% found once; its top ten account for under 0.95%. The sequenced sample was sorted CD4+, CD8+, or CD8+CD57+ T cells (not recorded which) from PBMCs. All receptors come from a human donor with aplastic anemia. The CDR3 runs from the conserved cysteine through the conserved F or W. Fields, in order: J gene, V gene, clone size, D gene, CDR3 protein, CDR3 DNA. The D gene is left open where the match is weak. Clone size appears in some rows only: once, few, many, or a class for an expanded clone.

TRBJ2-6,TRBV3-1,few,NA,CASSPWDKSLSGANVLTF,TGTGCCAGCAGCCCCTGGGATAAGTCCCTCTCTGGGGCCAACGTCCTGACTTTC
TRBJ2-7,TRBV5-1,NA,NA,CASSRTGPSSYEQYF,TGCGCCAGCAGCCGGACGGGACCAAGCTCCTACGAGCAGTACTTC
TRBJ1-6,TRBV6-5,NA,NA,CANSYRNSPLHF,TGTGCCAACAGTTACCGGAATTCACCCCTCCACTTT
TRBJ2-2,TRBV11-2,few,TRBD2,CASSIGLAGGFPGELFF,TGTGCCAGCAGCATTGGACTAGCGGGAGGTTTCCCCGGGGAGCTGTTTTTT
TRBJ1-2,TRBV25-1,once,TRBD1,CASSAYGTDHNYGYTF,TGTGCCAGCAGTGCATATGGGACAGATCACAACTATGGCTACACCTTC
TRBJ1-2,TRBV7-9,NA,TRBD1,CASSLPDRGNYGYTF,TGTGCCAGCAGCCTACCCGACAGGGGAAACTATGGCTACACCTTC
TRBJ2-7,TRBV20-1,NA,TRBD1,CSARGQGAGEQYF,TGCAGTGCTCGTGGACAGGGGGCAGGGGAGCAGTACTTC
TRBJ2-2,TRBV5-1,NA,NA,CASSRQQGFTGELFF,TGCGCCAGCAGCCGACAACAGGGATTCACCGGGGAGCTGTTTTTT
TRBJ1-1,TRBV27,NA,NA,CASRVSDFYTEAFF,TGTGCCAGCAGAGTAAGTGACTTCTACACTGAAGCTTTCTTT
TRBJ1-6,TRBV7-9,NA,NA,CASRVKNSPLRF,TGTGCCAGCAGAGTGAAGAATTCACCCCTCCGCTTT
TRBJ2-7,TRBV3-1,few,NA,CASSQVGTAKAGLYEQYF,TGTGCCAGCAGCCAAGTGGGGACAGCGAAAGCGGGACTATACGAGCAGTACTTC
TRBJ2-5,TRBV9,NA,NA,CASNRRLSGETQYF,TGTGCCAGCAACCGGCGGCTAAGCGGAGAGACCCAGTACTTC
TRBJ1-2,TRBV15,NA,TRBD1,CATSSPGQGNYGYTF,TGTGCCACCAGCAGTCCGGGACAGGGAAACTACGGCTACACCTTC
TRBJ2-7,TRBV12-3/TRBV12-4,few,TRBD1,CASTQQGAISEQYF,TGTGCCAGCACCCAACAGGGGGCGATCTCCGAGCAGTACTTC
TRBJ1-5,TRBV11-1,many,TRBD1,CASSLFGGTGGRPQHF,TGTGCCAGCAGCTTATTTGGCGGGACAGGCGGTCGGCCCCAGCATTTT
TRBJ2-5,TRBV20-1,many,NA,CSARGIETQYF,TGCAGTGCTAGGGGCATAGAGACCCAGTACTTC
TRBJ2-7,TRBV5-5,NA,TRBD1,CASSLAGQGAEQYF,TGTGCCAGCAGCTTGGCGGGGCAGGGGGCCGAGCAGTACTTC
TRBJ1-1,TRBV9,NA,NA,CASSADIRNTEAFF,TGTGCCAGCAGCGCGGACATACGGAACACTGAAGCTTTCTTT
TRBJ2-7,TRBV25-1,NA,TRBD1,CASGGQGYEQYF,TGTGCCAGCGGGGGACAGGGCTACGAGCAGTACTTC
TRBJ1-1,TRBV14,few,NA,CASSPRVTANTEAFF,TGTGCCAGCAGCCCGCGGGTCACTGCGAACACTGAAGCTTTCTTT
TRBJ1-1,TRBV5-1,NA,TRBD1,CASTLRLQGGTEAFF,TGCGCCAGCACCTTGCGGTTACAGGGGGGCACTGAAGCTTTCTTT
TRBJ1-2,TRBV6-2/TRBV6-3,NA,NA,CASVRAAGYGYTF,TGTGCCAGCGTCCGGGCGGCGGGCTATGGCTACACCTTC
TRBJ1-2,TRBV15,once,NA,CATSKDHLGSNYGYTF,TGTGCCACCAGCAAGGATCACCTCGGTTCTAACTATGGCTACACCTTC
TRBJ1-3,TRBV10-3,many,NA,CASSYSGPWRDTIYF,TGTGCCAGCAGTTACTCGGGACCCTGGCGAGACACCATATATTTT
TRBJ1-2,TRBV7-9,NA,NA,CASSPGGTGYTF,TGTGCCAGCAGCCCAGGAGGGACTGGCTACACCTTC
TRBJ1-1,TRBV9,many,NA,CASSVAQENTEAFF,TGTGCCAGCAGCGTAGCCCAGGAGAACACTGAAGCTTTCTTT
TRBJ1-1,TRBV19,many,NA,CASSIVAAPNTEAFF,TGTGCCAGTAGTATAGTAGCCGCTCCGAACACTGAAGCTTTCTTT
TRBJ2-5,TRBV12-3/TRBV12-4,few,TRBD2,CASSWEGQETQYF,TGTGCCAGCAGCTGGGAGGGACAAGAGACCCAGTACTTC
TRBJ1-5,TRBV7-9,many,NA,CASSLQANQPQHF,TGTGCCAGCAGCTTGCAGGCGAATCAGCCCCAGCATTTT
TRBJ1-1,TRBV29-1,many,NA,CSVEVGGLGTEAFF,TGCAGCGTTGAAGTAGGGGGGCTCGGGACTGAAGCTTTCTTT
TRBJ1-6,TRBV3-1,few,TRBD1,CASSRQGTENSPLHF,TGTGCCAGCAGCCGACAAGGGACAGAGAATTCACCCCTCCACTTT
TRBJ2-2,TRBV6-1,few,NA,CASAQQGSGELFF,TGTGCCAGCGCCCAACAGGGATCCGGGGAGCTGTTTTTT
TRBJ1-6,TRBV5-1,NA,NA,CASSLVFGDVNSPLHF,TGCGCCAGCAGCTTGGTGTTTGGGGACGTGAATTCACCCCTCCACTTT
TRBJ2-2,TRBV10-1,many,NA,CASSTRTGELFF,TGCGCCAGCAGTACGAGGACCGGGGAGCTGTTTTTT
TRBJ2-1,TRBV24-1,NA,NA,CATSGTDFYNEQFF,TGTGCCACCAGTGGGACCGATTTCTACAATGAGCAGTTCTTC
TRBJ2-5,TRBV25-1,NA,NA,CASSPPGAVETQYF,TGTGCCAGCAGCCCACCCGGAGCTGTGGAGACCCAGTACTTC
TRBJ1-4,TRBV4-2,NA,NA,CASSPDWGAREKLFF,TGTGCCAGCAGCCCTGACTGGGGGGCCCGGGAAAAACTGTTTTTT
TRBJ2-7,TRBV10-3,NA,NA,CASSYSRDKSYEQCF,TGTGCCAGCAGTTACTCGAGAGACAAATCCTACGAGCAGTGCTTC
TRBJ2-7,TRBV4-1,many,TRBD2,CASSQVGLPKYEQYF,TGCGCCAGCAGCCAAGTGGGACTACCGAAATACGAGCAGTACTTC
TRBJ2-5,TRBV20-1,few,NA,CSAVYGTHQETQYF,TGCAGTGCTGTATACGGGACTCACCAAGAGACCCAGTACTTC
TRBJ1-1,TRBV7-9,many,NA,CASSLVPDF,TGTGCCAGCAGCTTAGTGCCCGATTTT
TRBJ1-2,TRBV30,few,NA,CAWYREDYGYTF,TGTGCCTGGTACAGGGAGGACTATGGCTACACCTTC
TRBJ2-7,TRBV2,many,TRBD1,CASSPPGQRLYEQYF,TGTGCCAGCAGTCCCCCGGGACAGCGGTTATACGAGCAGTACTTC
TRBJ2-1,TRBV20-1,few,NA,CSARRDGRSYNEQFF,TGCAGTGCGAGGCGGGATGGACGGTCGTACAATGAGCAGTTCTTC
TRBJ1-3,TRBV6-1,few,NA,CASRGRLDSGNTIYF,TGTGCCAGCAGGGGCAGGCTCGACTCTGGAAACACCATATATTTT
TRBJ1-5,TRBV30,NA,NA,CAWNPGINQPQHF,TGTGCCTGGAATCCAGGGATCAATCAGCCCCAGCATTTT
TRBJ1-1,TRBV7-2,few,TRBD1,CASSLVGQGNTEAFF,TGTGCCAGCAGCTTAGTGGGACAGGGGAACACTGAAGCTTTCTTT
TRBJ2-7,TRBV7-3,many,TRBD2,CASSLAGEKYF,TGTGCCAGCAGCTTGGCGGGGGAGAAGTACTTC